This T cell receptor (beta chain) appears in the sequencing data of a study of graft-versus-host responses after intestinal transplantation (dated by TCRdb to about 2021). With regard to the full study: The transplants that recipients got were multivisceral, liver-intestinal, or isolated intestinal. Bulk TCR-beta CDR3 sequencing was used to track graft-versus-host and host-versus-graft alloreactive T cell clones in the graft, circulation and bone marrow after intestinal transplantation. Alloreactive clones were identified by sequencing pre-transplant mixed lymphocyte reaction products and comparing them with unstimulated pre-transplant donor and recipient T cells. A cohort of about 26 intestinal transplant recipients, including one retransplant, was enrolled, and a few patients lacking pretransplant specimens were excluded. Rather than being sequenced by the commercial service, samples from a few later patients were sequenced in-house on an Illumina MiSeq and processed with MiXCR. Every recipient was given anti-thymocyte globulin induction, then maintenance tacrolimus and steroids for about 3 years. Donor T cell macrochimerism was defined as a peak of at least 4% donor T cells among recipient peripheral blood mononuclear cells. Overall study results and their limits: Conclusions were limited by the relatively low number and heterogeneity of intestinal transplant patients. Early after transplant, peak levels of circulating GvH clones were associated with declines in HvG clones. Patients with donor T cell macrochimerism had high GvH to HvG T cell clonal ratios in their allografts. GvH clones were detected in recipient bone marrow, and some of these GvH clones were observed earlier in ileal mucosa or blood, consistent with an intestinal mucosal origin.

Libraries came from the immunoSEQ multiplex PCR assay. For most patients, genomic DNA was isolated with the Qiagen DNeasy Blood and Tissue Kit and sent frozen to Adaptive Biotechnologies for TCR sequencing. For most patients, genomic DNA was subjected to high-throughput TCR-beta CDR3 sequencing by Adaptive Biotechnologies. As for the authors' bioinformatics: Adaptive's ImmunoSEQ software was the source of the TCR sequencing data for about 17 patients, while three other patients were processed with MiXCR and VDJtools. To correct CD4 versus CD8 sorting errors, any sequence found in both subsets at a frequency ratio below 5:1 was removed. Because the origin of CDR3 nucleotide sequences shared between donor and recipient could not be assigned, those sequences were removed. Alloreactive clones required at least 2-fold expansion over unstimulated cells and minimum CFSE-low frequency of 0.002% (template counts) or 0.001% (read counts). Clones detected in sequenced pre-transplant spleen, lymph node, or MLR CFSE-low populations of the donor or recipient were defined as mappable. The cumulative frequency of alloreactive clones was calculated as a percentage of all sequences, weighted by copy number. TCRdb provides this immuneACCESS table in a form limited to in-frame rearrangements. Some clones are lacking; in checked studies, under half of them reflect an unresolved V gene, and why the rest are absent is not known. For V, J and clone size, that table is used; D and trimming come from the DNA. The sample profile shows around 100,000 clones; 93% of them were found once. The ten largest clones take up 1.2% of the sample.

The sample's time point label, in plain terms: cells obtained before transplantation from donor or recipient. CD3+CD4+ and CD3+CD8+ populations were FACS-sorted from unstimulated pre-transplant donor and recipient cells taken from spleen or lymph nodes. The CDR3 numbers 13 residues from cysteine through phenylalanine. Left in the record is the CDR3 DNA by itself, 39 bases read in frame from the first base. Relative to germline, V is missing 3 bases and J is missing 7 bases, with 2 bases of the junction outside any gene match. CDR1 and CDR2, per the germline V gene, are SGDLS and YYNGEE. With regard to this clone: Its antigen remains undetermined. Base-call qualities are not available, and no considerably larger clone is one nucleotide away.

This sequence uses TRBV9 and TRBJ2-7, with 12 bases matching TRBD1. The receptor comes from a human donor who received an intestinal transplant. Specimen: unstimulated CD8+ T cells sorted from spleen or lymph node cells, collected before intestinal transplant. The CDR3 region reads CASSGDRGPEQYF. The nucleotide sequence is TGTGCCAGCAGCGGGGACAGGGGGCCTGAGCAGTACTTC.